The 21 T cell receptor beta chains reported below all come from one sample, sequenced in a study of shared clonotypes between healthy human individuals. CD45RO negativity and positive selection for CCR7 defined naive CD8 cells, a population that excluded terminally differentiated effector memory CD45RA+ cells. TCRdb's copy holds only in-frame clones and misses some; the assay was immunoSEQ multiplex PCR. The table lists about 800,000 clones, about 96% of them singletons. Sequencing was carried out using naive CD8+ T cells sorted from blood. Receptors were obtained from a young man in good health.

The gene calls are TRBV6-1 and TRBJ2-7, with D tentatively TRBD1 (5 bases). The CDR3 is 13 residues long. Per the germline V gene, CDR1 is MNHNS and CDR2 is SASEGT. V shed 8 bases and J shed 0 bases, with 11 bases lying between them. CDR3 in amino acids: CASLGRSSYEQYF. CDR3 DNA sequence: TGTGCCAGCCTGGGGCGAAGCTCCTACGAGCAGTACTTC.

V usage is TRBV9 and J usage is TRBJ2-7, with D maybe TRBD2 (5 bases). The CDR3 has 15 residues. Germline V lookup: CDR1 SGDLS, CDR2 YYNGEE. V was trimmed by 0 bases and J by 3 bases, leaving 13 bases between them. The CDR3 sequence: CASSVAPAGNYEQYF. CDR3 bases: TGTGCCAGCAGCGTAGCTCCAGCCGGGAACTACGAGCAGTACTTC.

This chain's CDR3 is CASELRGVWTDTQYF. In DNA, the CDR3 is TGTGCCAGCGAGCTTAGAGGAGTCTGGACAGATACGCAGTATTTT. The rearrangement joins TRBV11-2 to TRBJ2-3; D gene uncertain. V lost 8 bases and J 3 bases, leaving 18 bases between the germline ends. The CDR3 has 15 residues. Germline V gene data show CDR1 as SGHAT and CDR2 as FQNNGV. The full variable domain, its missing parts supplied by reference TRBV11-2 and TRBJ2-3, is EAGVAQSPRYKIIEKRQSVAFWCNPISGHATLYWYQQILGQGPKLLIQFQNNGVVDDSQLPKDRFSAERLKGVDSTLKIQPAKLEDSAVYLCASELRGVWTDTQYFGPGTRLTVL.

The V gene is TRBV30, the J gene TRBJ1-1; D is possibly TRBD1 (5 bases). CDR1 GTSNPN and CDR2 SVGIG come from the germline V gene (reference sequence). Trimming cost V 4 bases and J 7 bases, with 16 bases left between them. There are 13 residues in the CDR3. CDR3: CAWTVGGTGEAFF. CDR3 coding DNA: TGTGCCTGGACCGTGGGGGGGACGGGTGAAGCTTTCTTT.

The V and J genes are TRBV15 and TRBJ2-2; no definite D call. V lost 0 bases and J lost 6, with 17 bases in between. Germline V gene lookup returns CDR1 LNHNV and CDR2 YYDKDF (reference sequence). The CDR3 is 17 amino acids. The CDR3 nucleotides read TGTGCCACCAGCAGAGATCCTGTGCGATTCCACCCCGGGGAGCTGTTTTTT. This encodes CATSRDPVRFHPGELFF.

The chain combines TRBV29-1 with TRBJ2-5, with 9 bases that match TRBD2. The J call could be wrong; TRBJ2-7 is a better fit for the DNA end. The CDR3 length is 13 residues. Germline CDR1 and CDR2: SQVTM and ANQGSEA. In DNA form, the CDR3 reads TGCAGCGTTCGTAGCGGGAGTTTCTACGAGCAGTACTTC. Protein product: CSVRSGSFYEQYF.

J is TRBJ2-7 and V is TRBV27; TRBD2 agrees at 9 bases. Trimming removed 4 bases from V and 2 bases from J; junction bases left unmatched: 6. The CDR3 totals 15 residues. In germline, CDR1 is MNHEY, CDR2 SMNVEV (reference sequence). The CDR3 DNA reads TGTGCCAGCAGTTCGACTAGCGGAAATACCTACGAGCAGTACTTC. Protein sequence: CASSSTSGNTYEQYF.

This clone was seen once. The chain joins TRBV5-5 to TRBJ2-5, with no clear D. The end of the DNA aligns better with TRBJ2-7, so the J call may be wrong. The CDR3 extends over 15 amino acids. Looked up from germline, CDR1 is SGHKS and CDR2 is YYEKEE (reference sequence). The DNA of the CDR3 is TGTGCCAGCAGCCTCAACTTCGTCGGCTTCTACGAGCAGTACTTC. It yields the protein CASSLNFVGFYEQYF.

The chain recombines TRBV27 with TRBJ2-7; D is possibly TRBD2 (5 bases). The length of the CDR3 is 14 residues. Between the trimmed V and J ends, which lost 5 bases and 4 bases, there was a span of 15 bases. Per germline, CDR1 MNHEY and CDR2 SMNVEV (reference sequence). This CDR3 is CASSDAGAVYEQYF. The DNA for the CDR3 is TGTGCCAGCAGTGACGCCGGAGCGGTTTACGAGCAGTACTTC.

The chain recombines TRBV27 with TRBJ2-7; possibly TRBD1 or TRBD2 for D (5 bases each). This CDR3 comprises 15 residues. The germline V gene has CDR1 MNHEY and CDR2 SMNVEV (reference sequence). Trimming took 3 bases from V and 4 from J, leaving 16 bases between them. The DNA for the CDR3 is TGTGCCAGCAGTTTCGTCTGGGGCCGGGAATACGAGCAGTACTTC. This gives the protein CASSFVWGREYEQYF.

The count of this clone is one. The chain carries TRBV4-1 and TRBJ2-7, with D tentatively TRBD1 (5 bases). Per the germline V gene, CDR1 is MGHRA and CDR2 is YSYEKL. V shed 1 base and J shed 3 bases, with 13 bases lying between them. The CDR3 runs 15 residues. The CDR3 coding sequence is TGCGCCAGCAGCCAAGGGGGCGAGGTCGACTACGAGCAGTACTTC. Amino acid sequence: CASSQGGEVDYEQYF.

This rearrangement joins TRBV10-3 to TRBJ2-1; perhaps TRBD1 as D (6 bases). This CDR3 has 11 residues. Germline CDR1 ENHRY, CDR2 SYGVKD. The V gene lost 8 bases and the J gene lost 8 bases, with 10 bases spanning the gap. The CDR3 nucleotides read TGTGCCATCGGGGGCTCGGATGAGCAGTTCTTC. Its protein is CAIGGSDEQFF.

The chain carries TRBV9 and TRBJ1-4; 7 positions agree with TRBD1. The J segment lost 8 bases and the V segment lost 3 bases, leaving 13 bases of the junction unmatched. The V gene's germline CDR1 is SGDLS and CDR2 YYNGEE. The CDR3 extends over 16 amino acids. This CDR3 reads CASSAPSTGSLEKLFF. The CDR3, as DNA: TGTGCCAGCAGCGCCCCGTCGACAGGGAGTCTCGAAAAACTGTTTTTT.

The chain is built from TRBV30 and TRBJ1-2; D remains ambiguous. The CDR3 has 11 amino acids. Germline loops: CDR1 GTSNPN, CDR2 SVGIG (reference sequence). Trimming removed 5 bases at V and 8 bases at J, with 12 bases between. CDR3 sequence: CAWGREGGYTF. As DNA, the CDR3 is TGTGCCTGGGGGAGGGAAGGCGGCTACACCTTC.

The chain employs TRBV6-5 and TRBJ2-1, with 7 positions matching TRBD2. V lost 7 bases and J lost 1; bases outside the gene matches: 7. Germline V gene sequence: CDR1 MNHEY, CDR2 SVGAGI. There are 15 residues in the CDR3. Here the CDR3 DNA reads TGTGCCAGCACCCGGGACTACTCGTCCTACAATGAGCAGTTCTTC. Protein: CASTRDYSSYNEQFF.

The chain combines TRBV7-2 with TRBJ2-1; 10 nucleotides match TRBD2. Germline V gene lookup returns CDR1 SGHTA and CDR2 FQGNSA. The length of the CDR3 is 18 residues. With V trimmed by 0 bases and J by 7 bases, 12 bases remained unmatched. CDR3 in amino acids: CASSLATPSGSNWNEQFF. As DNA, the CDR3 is TGTGCCAGCAGCTTAGCTACCCCTAGCGGGAGTAACTGGAATGAGCAGTTCTTC.

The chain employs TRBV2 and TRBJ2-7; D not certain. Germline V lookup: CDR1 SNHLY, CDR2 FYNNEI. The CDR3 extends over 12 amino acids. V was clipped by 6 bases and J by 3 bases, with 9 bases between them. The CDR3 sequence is CASRGKVYEQYF. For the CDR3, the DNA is TGTGCCAGCAGAGGAAAGGTCTACGAGCAGTACTTC. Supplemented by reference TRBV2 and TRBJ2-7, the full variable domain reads EPEVTQTPSHQVTQMGQEVILRCVPISNHLYFYWYRQILGQKVEFLVSFYNNEISEKSEIFDDQFSVERPDGSNFTLKIRSTKLEDSAMYFCASRGKVYEQYFGPGTRLTVT.

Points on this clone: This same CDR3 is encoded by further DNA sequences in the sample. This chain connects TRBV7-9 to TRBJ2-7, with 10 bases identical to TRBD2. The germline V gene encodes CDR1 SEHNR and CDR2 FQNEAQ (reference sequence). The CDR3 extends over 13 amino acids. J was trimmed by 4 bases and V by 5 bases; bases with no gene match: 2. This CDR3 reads CASSLTSGYEQYF. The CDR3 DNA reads TGTGCCAGCAGCCTGACTAGCGGGTACGAGCAGTACTTC.

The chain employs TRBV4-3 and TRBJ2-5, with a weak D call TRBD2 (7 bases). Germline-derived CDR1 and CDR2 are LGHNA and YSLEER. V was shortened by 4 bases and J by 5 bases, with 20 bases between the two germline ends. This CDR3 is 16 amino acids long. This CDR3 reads CASSPSAGALGETQYF. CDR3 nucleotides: TGCGCCAGCAGCCCCTCGGCGGGGGCGCTTGGGGAGACCCAGTACTTC.

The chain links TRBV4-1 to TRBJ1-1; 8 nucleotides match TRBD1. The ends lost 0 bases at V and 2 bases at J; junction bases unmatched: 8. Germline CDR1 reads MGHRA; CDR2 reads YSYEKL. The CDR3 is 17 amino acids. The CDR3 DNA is TGCGCCAGCAGCCAAGAAAACAGGGGGATACTTAACACTGAAGCTTTCTTT. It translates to CASSQENRGILNTEAFF.

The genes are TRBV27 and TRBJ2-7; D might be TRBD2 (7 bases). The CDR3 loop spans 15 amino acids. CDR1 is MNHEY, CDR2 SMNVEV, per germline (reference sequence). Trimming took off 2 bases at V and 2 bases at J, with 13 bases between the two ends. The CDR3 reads CASSLTGLAAYEQYF. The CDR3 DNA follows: TGTGCCAGCAGTTTAACAGGGCTAGCGGCCTACGAGCAGTACTTC.